This T cell receptor beta chain was observed in a study of blood T cell repertoires in COVID-19 (dated by TCRdb to 2018 to 2020). The study in broad terms: Samples covering the acute and convalescent phases of COVID-19 were provided by collaborators in the United States, Italy and Spain. The prospective study material was composed of cDNA or gDNA derived from T cells, B-cell-depleted T cells, or PBMCs. Subjects who had been exposed to COVID-19, were actively infected with it, or had recovered from it provided the deeply sampled blood TCRbeta repertoires that made up the dataset. The repertoires were released in a freely available public database meant as a resource for research on the immune response to SARS-CoV-2. The samples were drawn from the first 160 participants of the ongoing ImmuneRACE study and from 1,254 subjects provided by 6 global collaborators. A de-identified subject ID, COVID-19 status, age in years and sex were almost always included in the sample metadata. Where available, HLA class I and class II types were taken from metadata supplied by the sample provider and were not determined by assay-based typing. Here is what the overall study found, with its caveats: The amount of clinical and demographic metadata varied by source and participant and was provided uncurated.

TCRbeta CDR3 regions were amplified from genomic DNA using the immunoSEQ Assay, a bias-controlled multiplex PCR. The authors' pipeline ran thus. Within the assay, amplification of reference gene primers was used to estimate how many nucleated cells each sample contained. To quantify the absolute abundance of each unique TCRbeta CDR3 rearrangement, sequence reads were collapsed and filtered. Productive Simpson clonality was computed per sample as the square root of Simpson's diversity index over productive rearrangements. The clones in this table, taken by TCRdb from immuneACCESS, are in-frame only. Not every clone is retained; where verified, under half of the shortfall comes from an unresolved V gene, and the cause of the rest is unknown. From that table come the V and J calls and clone size; the DNA was used to work out D and trimming. Within this sample are roughly 100,000 clones, with just over 90% of them counted one time only. 3.9% of the sample lies in the top ten.

Collaborating institutions collected whole blood in K2EDTA tubes following their own protocols. For TCRbeta analysis, collaborators shipped samples as frozen whole blood, isolated PBMCs, or DNA extracted from either of those sample types. Concerning this clone: The antigen it recognizes is unknown. Per-nucleotide qualities are absent, and no much larger clonotype sits a single base away.

The germline V gene supplies CDR1 SGHRS and CDR2 YFSETQ. V has 0 bases trimmed and J has 2 bases trimmed; junction bases matching no gene number 3. Its CDR3 holds 15 amino acids, cysteine through phenylalanine. Only the CDR3 DNA stays, 45 bases, in frame from base 1. The specimen was peripheral blood. This sequence originates from a woman aged 45-60 years in a cohort sampled during active COVID-19. This receptor chain uses TRBV5-1 and TRBJ2-3; the central 7 bases match TRBD2. The CDR3 in this case is CASSLARGDTDTQYF. In nucleotide form, the sequence is TGCGCCAGCAGCTTGGCCCGGGGGGACACAGATACGCAGTATTTT.